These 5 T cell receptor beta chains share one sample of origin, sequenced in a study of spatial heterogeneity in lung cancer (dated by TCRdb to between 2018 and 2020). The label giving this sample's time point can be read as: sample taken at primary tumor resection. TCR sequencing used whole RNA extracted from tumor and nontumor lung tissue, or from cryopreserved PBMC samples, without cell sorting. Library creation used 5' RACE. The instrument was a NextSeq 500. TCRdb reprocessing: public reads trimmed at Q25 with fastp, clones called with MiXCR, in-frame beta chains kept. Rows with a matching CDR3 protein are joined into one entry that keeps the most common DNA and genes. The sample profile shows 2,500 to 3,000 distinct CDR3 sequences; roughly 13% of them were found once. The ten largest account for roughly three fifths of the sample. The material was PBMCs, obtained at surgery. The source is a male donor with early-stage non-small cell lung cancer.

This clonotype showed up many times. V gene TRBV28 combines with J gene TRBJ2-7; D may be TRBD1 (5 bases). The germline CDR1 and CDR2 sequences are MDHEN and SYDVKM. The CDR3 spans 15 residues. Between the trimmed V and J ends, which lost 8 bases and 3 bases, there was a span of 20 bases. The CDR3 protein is CASQGRVSNFYEQYF. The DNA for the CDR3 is TGTGCCAGCCAGGGCCGGGTCTCAAACTTCTACGAGCAGTACTTC.

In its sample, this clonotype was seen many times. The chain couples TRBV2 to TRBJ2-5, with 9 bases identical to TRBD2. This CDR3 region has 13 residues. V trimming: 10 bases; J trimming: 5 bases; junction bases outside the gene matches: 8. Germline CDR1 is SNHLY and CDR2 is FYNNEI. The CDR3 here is CATKRGVEETQYF. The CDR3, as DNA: TGTGCCACCAAGCGGGGGGTCGAGGAGACCCAGTACTTC.

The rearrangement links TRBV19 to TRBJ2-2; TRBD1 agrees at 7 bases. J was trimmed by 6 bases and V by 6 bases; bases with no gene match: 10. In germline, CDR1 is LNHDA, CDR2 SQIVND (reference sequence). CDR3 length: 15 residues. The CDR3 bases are TGTGCCAGTAGCCGACAGGGCGTATCCCCCGGGGAGCTGTTTTTT. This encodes CASSRQGVSPGELFF.

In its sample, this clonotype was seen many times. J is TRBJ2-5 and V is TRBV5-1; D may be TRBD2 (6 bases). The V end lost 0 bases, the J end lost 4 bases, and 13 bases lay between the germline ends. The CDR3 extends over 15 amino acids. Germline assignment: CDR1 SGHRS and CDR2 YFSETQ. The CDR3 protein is CASSLDTGGLETQYF. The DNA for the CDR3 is TGCGCCAGCAGCTTGGATACAGGAGGGCTAGAGACCCAGTACTTC.

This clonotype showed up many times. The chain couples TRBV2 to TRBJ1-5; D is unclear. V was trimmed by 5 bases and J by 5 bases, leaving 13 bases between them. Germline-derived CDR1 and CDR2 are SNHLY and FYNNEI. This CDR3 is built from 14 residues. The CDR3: CASSLDNPHQPQHF. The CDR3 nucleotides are TGTGCCAGCAGTCTCGATAACCCCCATCAGCCCCAGCATTTT.